This is a list of T cell receptor beta chains from one sample in a study of T cell responses to AZD1222 COVID-19 vaccine. Method: immunoSEQ multiplex PCR; TCRdb's copy keeps in-frame clones and lacks some. This table holds around 150,000 clones, approximately 92% found once. The specimen comprised peripheral blood, sampled 28 days after the second AZD1222 dose. The receptors derive from an adult who received the AZD1222 COVID-19 vaccine. Both conserved end residues are trimmed from each CDR3. Each record gives: V gene, J gene, clone size, CDR3 protein. Some rows mark clone size as missing; the rest say once, few, many or name a class of expanded clone.

V: TRBV4-3
J: TRBJ1-1
size: .
CDR3: ASSQEGMGTYMNTEAF

V: TRBV11-3
J: TRBJ2-7
size: .
CDR3: ASSLEPYEQY

V: TRBV5-4
J: TRBJ2-1
size: .
CDR3: ASSLIWGKRGKNEQF

V: TRBV3-1/TRBV3-2
J: TRBJ2-5
size: .
CDR3: ASSQDLPSRETQY

V: TRBV4-1
J: TRBJ1-1
size: .
CDR3: ASSHNSLNLNTEAF

V: TRBV27
J: TRBJ1-1
size: .
CDR3: ASSLRGLSTEAF

V: TRBV5-5
J: TRBJ1-6
size: .
CDR3: ASSLVPPDRGSPLH

V: TRBV5-5
J: TRBJ1-1
size: .
CDR3: ASSPGQARTEAF

V: TRBV29-1
J: TRBJ2-1
size: .
CDR3: SVRRLAGDNEQF

V: TRBV7-2
J: TRBJ1-2
size: .
CDR3: ASSNPSYGYT

V: TRBV30
J: TRBJ2-5
size: .
CDR3: AWSGNPRDRKSQETQY

V: TRBV24-1
J: TRBJ1-1
size: .
CDR3: ATRGNQGVTEAF

V: TRBV30
J: TRBJ1-2
size: .
CDR3: AWSSSQGSNYGYT

V: TRBV7-9
J: TRBJ1-1
size: .
CDR3: ASSDRANTEAF

V: TRBV4-1
J: TRBJ2-3
size: .
CDR3: ASSQGTSVGQY

V: TRBV6-1
J: TRBJ1-5
size: .
CDR3: ASSEAQTNQPQH

V: TRBV28
J: TRBJ2-7
size: .
CDR3: ASSSGDWSSYEQY

V: TRBV28
J: TRBJ1-1
size: .
CDR3: ASSERNTEAF

V: TRBV4-1
J: TRBJ1-5
size: .
CDR3: ASSQVGVQPQH

V: TRBV6-5
J: TRBJ1-2
size: .
CDR3: ASSIGARYGYT

V: TRBV7-9
J: TRBJ1-5
size: .
CDR3: ASSFRGNQPQH

V: TRBV12-3/TRBV12-4
J: TRBJ1-2
size: .
CDR3: ASSPTGAGGYT

V: TRBV4-1
J: TRBJ1-2
size: .
CDR3: ASSPSRDVYGYT

V: TRBV6-5
J: TRBJ1-3
size: .
CDR3: ASSYTYEARGNTIY

V: TRBV12-3/TRBV12-4
J: TRBJ2-5
size: .
CDR3: ASRETQY

V: TRBV29-1
J: TRBJ2-5
size: .
CDR3: SVESGGFQETQY

V: TRBV7-2
J: TRBJ1-3
size: .
CDR3: ASSLGSGNTIY

V: TRBV6-2/TRBV6-3
J: TRBJ1-2
size: .
CDR3: ASSYRQGALNYGYT

V: TRBV3-1/TRBV3-2
J: TRBJ2-5
size: .
CDR3: ASSQEYIGQAKQQETQY

V: TRBV4-1
J: TRBJ2-1
size: .
CDR3: ASSLQGIHNEQF

V: TRBV6-2/TRBV6-3
J: TRBJ2-3
size: .
CDR3: ASSDSYQRVSGTDTQY

V: TRBV5-1
J: TRBJ2-1
size: .
CDR3: ASSLGTSTGEQF

V: TRBV11-3
J: TRBJ2-3
size: .
CDR3: ASSLAGERDTQY

V: TRBV10-2
J: TRBJ2-1
size: .
CDR3: ASSGGLAGGYNEQF

V: TRBV3-1/TRBV3-2
J: TRBJ1-5
size: .
CDR3: ASSLSNQPQH

V: TRBV7-3
J: TRBJ2-1
size: .
CDR3: ASSPKGTSGANEQF

V: TRBV15
J: TRBJ1-4
size: .
CDR3: ATSKQPTNEKLF

V: TRBV19
J: TRBJ1-5
size: .
CDR3: ASSIDRFGQPQH

V: TRBV9
J: TRBJ1-2
size: .
CDR3: ASSVGQGSYGYT

V: TRBV5-4
J: TRBJ2-7
size: .
CDR3: ASSLDPGTPYEQY

V: TRBV10-1
J: TRBJ2-1
size: .
CDR3: ASSVRYSYNEQF

V: TRBV19
J: TRBJ1-5
size: .
CDR3: ASSIWTSYQPQH

V: TRBV5-8
J: TRBJ2-2
size: .
CDR3: ASSFPGTGELF

V: TRBV28
J: TRBJ1-1
size: once
CDR3: ASSRSRGNTEAF

V: TRBV6-4
J: TRBJ2-3
size: once
CDR3: ASSDTVADTQY

V: TRBV5-1
J: TRBJ1-6
size: .
CDR3: ASSPDREHSPLH

V: TRBV5-1
J: TRBJ1-4
size: .
CDR3: ASSSRGGKEKLF

V: TRBV15
J: TRBJ2-2
size: .
CDR3: ATSRAQGLPTGELF

V: TRBV5-1
J: TRBJ2-5
size: .
CDR3: ASSRYASGGVQETQY

V: TRBV20-1
J: TRBJ1-6
size: few
CDR3: RALPGSPLH

V: TRBV5-1
J: TRBJ2-6
size: .
CDR3: ASEKQGTGGSGANVLT

V: TRBV12-3/TRBV12-4
J: TRBJ1-1
size: .
CDR3: ASTSNTGAEAF

V: TRBV5-4
J: TRBJ2-5
size: .
CDR3: ASSLEETQY

V: TRBV19
J: TRBJ2-3
size: .
CDR3: ASSIDLGGPTDTQY

V: TRBV7-8
J: TRBJ1-4
size: .
CDR3: ASSPGVRLNEKLF

V: TRBV5-4
J: TRBJ2-3
size: .
CDR3: ASSPAGTDTQY

V: TRBV7-3
J: TRBJ1-6
size: .
CDR3: AATSDSFHSPLH

V: TRBV7-2
J: TRBJ2-2
size: .
CDR3: ASSLEGFNTGELF

V: TRBV4-1
J: TRBJ1-1
size: once
CDR3: ASSHGGGHGTEAF

V: TRBV28
J: TRBJ1-6
size: .
CDR3: ATGGESSYNSPLH